This T cell receptor (beta chain) comes out of a study of human T cells and chemical hapten exposure. About the research overall: While the roughly 25-week study was under way, patients received diphenylcyclopropenone on the scalp every week. The study enrolled mostly female patients with alopecia areata, totalis or universalis.

TCRdb itself ran the RACE reads through MiXCR, one entry per CDR3 protein. The profile covers nearly 95,000 distinct CDR3 sequences, with approximately 11% appearing a single time and under 2.5% taken by the ten largest. Specified time point: patch test 2, 6 weeks after DPC sensitization. The sample's treatment: therapeutic diphenylcyclopropenone sensitization with weekly scalp DPC. Trimming removed 7 bases from V and 13 bases from J, with 19 bases in between. The CDR3 is 12 residues long. Germline V gives CDR1 SGHNT, CDR2 YYREEE (reference sequence). The chain couples TRBV5-4 to TRBJ2-3; perhaps TRBD2 as D (5 bases). The sequence came from a man aged 40-49 years with alopecia areata. Some clones in this sample may be carry-over from other donors' samples. Sample: whole blood, taken in connection with sensitization to the hapten diphenylcyclopropenone (DPC). The DNA for the CDR3 is TGTGCCAGCGGCGGAGGATTCGCCCAGGAGTATTTT. The encoded protein is CASGGGFAQEYF.